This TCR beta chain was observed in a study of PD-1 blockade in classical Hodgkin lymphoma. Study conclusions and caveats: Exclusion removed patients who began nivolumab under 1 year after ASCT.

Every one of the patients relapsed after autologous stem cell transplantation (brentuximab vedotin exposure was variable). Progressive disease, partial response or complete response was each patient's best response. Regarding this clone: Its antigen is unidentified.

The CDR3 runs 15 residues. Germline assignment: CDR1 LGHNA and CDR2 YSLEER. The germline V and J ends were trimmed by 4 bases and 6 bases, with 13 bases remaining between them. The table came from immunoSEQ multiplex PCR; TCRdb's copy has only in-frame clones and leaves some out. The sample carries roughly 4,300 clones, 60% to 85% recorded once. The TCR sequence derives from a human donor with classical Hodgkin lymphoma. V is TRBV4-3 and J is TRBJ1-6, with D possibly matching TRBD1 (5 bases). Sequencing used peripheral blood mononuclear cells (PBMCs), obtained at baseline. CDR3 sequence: CASSLGHQSNSPLHF. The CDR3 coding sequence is TGCGCCAGCAGCCTAGGACACCAGAGTAATTCACCCCTCCACTTT.